One sample yielded the 30 T cell receptor beta chains listed below, sequenced in a study of beta chain features in type 1 diabetes. Study outcomes and limitations: A moderate, significant TCRB CDR3 shortening appeared in type 1 diabetes across four CD4+ subsets.

Expressed TCRB transcripts got sequenced, as all isolated RNA was reverse transcribed. Method: immunoSEQ multiplex PCR; TCRdb's copy keeps in-frame clones and lacks some. There are 300,000 to 350,000 clones in the sample; approximately 13% occur only once, and roughly 0.015% lies in the top ten. These TCRs' antigens remain unknown. Input material: naive CD4+ T cells from blood. These receptors were taken from a woman aged 18-35 years with type 1 diabetes.

This chain connects TRBV30 to TRBJ1-5; the match to TRBD1 covers 9 bases. CDR3 size: 14 residues. Per the germline V gene, CDR1 is GTSNPN and CDR2 is SVGIG (reference sequence). With V trimmed by 4 bases and J by 2 bases, 3 bases remained unmatched. The chain's CDR3 is CAWKGTGRNQPQHF. CDR3 in DNA: TGTGCCTGGAAAGGGACAGGGCGCAATCAGCCCCAGCATTTT.

This chain uses TRBV2 with TRBJ1-2, with D possibly TRBD1 on 5 matching bases. CDR1 and CDR2 (germline): SNHLY, FYNNEI. The CDR3 length is 14 residues. Trimming removed 7 bases from V and 6 bases from J, with 18 bases in between. CDR3 nucleotide sequence: TGTGCCAGCATCGGGGCAGGACGGAGGGATGGCTACACCTTC. This sequence encodes CASIGAGRRDGYTF.

This chain uses TRBV7-2 with TRBJ2-3; 9 bases match TRBD1. V shed 5 bases, J shed 4 bases, and the junction held 16 bases outside the gene matches. Germline V gene data show CDR1 as SGHTA and CDR2 as FQGNSA. The CDR3 is 18 residues long. CDR3 residues: CASSQRQGGPHGADTQYF. CDR3 DNA: TGTGCCAGCAGCCAAAGACAGGGGGGGCCTCATGGGGCAGATACGCAGTATTTT.

The chain has TRBV10-3 and TRBJ1-1; D gene unclear. Germline V gives CDR1 ENHRY, CDR2 SYGVKD. CDR3 length: 13 residues. Trimming pared 7 bases from V and 1 base from J, leaving 10 bases between. The CDR3 region has the DNA TGTGCCATCACTCCTCAGGAGAACACTGAAGCTTTCTTT. Translation gives CAITPQENTEAFF.

J is TRBJ1-4 and V is TRBV5-1, with no clear D. The length of the CDR3 is 15 residues. Germline assignment: CDR1 SGHRS and CDR2 YFSETQ. Trimming removed 2 bases at V and 3 bases at J, with 11 bases between. Written as DNA, the CDR3 is TGCGCCAGCAGCTTACTAGGTCCGGCTAATGAAAAACTGTTTTTT. Translation: CASSLLGPANEKLFF.

The V call is TRBV7-3, the J call TRBJ2-2, with a possible D match to TRBD1 (5 bases). The V gene's germline CDR1 is SGHTA and CDR2 FQGTGA. This CDR3 contains 15 residues. Trimming took 1 base from V and 2 from J, leaving 8 bases between them. CDR3 loop: CASSLRGGNTGELFF. CDR3 DNA sequence: TGTGCCAGCAGCTTAAGGGGCGGCAACACCGGGGAGCTGTTTTTT.

The rearrangement links TRBV11-2 to TRBJ2-1; 7 bases match TRBD2. V lost 2 bases to trimming and J lost 7 bases; unmatched junction nucleotides: 5. Per the germline V gene, CDR1 is SGHAT and CDR2 is FQNNGV. This CDR3 has 14 amino acids. This chain's CDR3 is CASSLMAGVNEQFF. The CDR3 nucleotides are TGTGCCAGCAGCTTAATGGCGGGAGTTAATGAGCAGTTCTTC.

DNA of the CDR3: TGCAGTGCTAATATCCGAGAGACCCAGTACTTC. This gives the protein CSANIRETQYF. This chain uses TRBV20-1 with TRBJ2-5; D remains unclear. Looked up from germline, CDR1 is DFQATT and CDR2 is SNEGSKA (reference sequence). The CDR3 consists of 11 residues. Between the trimmed V and J ends, which lost 4 bases and 4 bases, there was a span of 7 bases.

This sequence joins TRBV9 and TRBJ2-5; 10 bases are a match to TRBD1. J gave up 1 base and V 0 bases, and 9 bases lay outside the gene matches. Germline CDR1 and CDR2: SGDLS and YYNGEE. This CDR3 comprises 18 residues. This CDR3 reads CASSVAGGGQGFQETQYF. DNA of the CDR3: TGTGCCAGCAGCGTAGCGGGGGGGGGACAGGGGTTCCAAGAGACCCAGTACTTC.

This clone was observed a handful of times. The chain combines TRBV6-5 with TRBJ2-1, with 10 bases fitting TRBD1. The CDR3 loop spans 16 amino acids. Germline CDR1 reads MNHEY; CDR2 reads SVGAGI. The trim removed 4 bases at V and 0 bases at J, leaving 3 bases unmatched. CDR3 coding DNA: TGTGCCAGCAGTTCCGGGACAGGGGCCTCCTACAATGAGCAGTTCTTC. Translating gives CASSSGTGASYNEQFF.

The table lists this clone with a few counts. The rearrangement uses TRBV6-5 and TRBJ2-7, with 9 bases aligning to TRBD2. The CDR3 sequence is 15 residues long. The germline CDR1 and CDR2 sequences are MNHEY and SVGAGI. V dropped 0 bases and J dropped 4; count of bases not matched to a gene: 4. CDR3 sequence (DNA): TGTGCCAGCAGTTACTCGGCTAGCGGGAAGTACGAGCAGTACGTC. Its protein is CASSYSASGKYEQYV.

The gene calls are TRBV29-1 and TRBJ1-2; D remains unclear. The germline V gene encodes CDR1 SQVTM and CDR2 ANQGSEA. The CDR3 sequence is 15 residues long. The V and J ends lost 4 bases and 5 bases respectively, with 20 bases between them. The CDR3 is CSVGYRLAAAYGYTF. For the CDR3, the DNA is TGCAGCGTTGGGTACCGGTTAGCGGCCGCTTATGGCTACACCTTC. Full variable domain (rest looked up from reference TRBV29-1 and TRBJ1-2): SAVISQKPSRDICQRGTSLTIQCQVDSQVTMMFWYRQQPGQSLTLIATANQGSEATYESGFVIDKFPISRPNLTFSTLTVSNMSPEDSSIYLCSVGYRLAAAYGYTFGSGTRLTVV.

CDR3 protein: CASSSTDSRQGYTF. The CDR3 bases are TGTGCCAGCAGCTCCACCGACAGCCGGCAGGGCTACACCTTC. The chain employs TRBV9 and TRBJ1-2, with D tentatively TRBD1 (5 bases). Per the germline V gene, CDR1 is SGDLS and CDR2 is YYNGEE. The ends were cut back, 4 bases at V and 8 bases at J, with 18 bases in the middle. This CDR3 comprises 14 residues.

This CDR3 is CASSLNGRALGEQFF. CDR3 in DNA: TGTGCCAGCAGTTTAAACGGGAGGGCCTTGGGTGAGCAGTTCTTC. This sequence joins TRBV27 and TRBJ2-1; TRBD2 agrees at 8 bases. Germline loops: CDR1 MNHEY, CDR2 SMNVEV (reference sequence). J lost 9 bases, V lost 2 bases, and 9 bases had no gene match. This CDR3 contains 15 residues.

The chain uses TRBV4-3 and TRBJ1-4; 9 nucleotides match TRBD1. The CDR3 is 16 amino acids. J was trimmed by 7 bases and V by 4 bases; bases with no gene match: 10. Germline V gives CDR1 LGHNA, CDR2 YSLEER. The CDR3 here is CASSRRTGVGGEKLFF. In DNA, the CDR3 is TGCGCCAGCAGCCGGAGGACAGGGGTTGGGGGTGAAAAACTGTTTTTT.

This clone appeared a few times. The CDR3 loop reads CASRTGANTEAFF. The CDR3 nucleotides read TGTGCCAGCCGGACAGGGGCGAACACTGAAGCTTTCTTT. The V gene is TRBV5-4, the J gene TRBJ1-1, with TRBD1 matching over 9 bases. The length of the CDR3 is 13 residues. V trimming: 7 bases; J trimming: 1 base; junction bases outside the gene matches: 2. Looked up from germline, CDR1 is SGHNT and CDR2 is YYREEE (reference sequence).

The chain carries TRBV2 and TRBJ1-1, with 9 bases aligning to TRBD1. The germline gives CDR1 SNHLY, CDR2 FYNNEI. With V trimmed by 4 bases and J by 11 bases, 11 bases remained unmatched. This CDR3 is built from 14 residues. CDR3 sequence (DNA): TGTGCCAGCAGTGTAGCGGGACAGGGCCTTTGGGCTTTCTTT. It encodes CASSVAGQGLWAFF.

V gene TRBV9 combines with J gene TRBJ2-3; a possible D gene is TRBD2 (5 bases). The CDR3 length is 16 residues. With 0 bases removed from V and 1 base from J, the gap between germline ends came to 12 bases. Germline V gene lookup returns CDR1 SGDLS and CDR2 YYNGEE. CDR3 loop: CASSVGGSTRTDTQYF. The CDR3 DNA reads as TGTGCCAGCAGCGTAGGAGGGTCTACCCGCACAGATACGCAGTATTTT. Full variable domain (missing parts from reference TRBV9 and TRBJ2-3): DSGVTQTPKHLITATGQRVTLRCSPRSGDLSVYWYQQSLDQGLQFLIQYYNGEERAKGNILERFSAQQFPDLHSELNLSSLELGDSALYFCASSVGGSTRTDTQYFGPGTRLTVL.

This clone came up many times. The chain employs TRBV23-1 and TRBJ2-7; TRBD1 matches at 8 bases. TRBV23-1 is designated an ORF whose function remains uncertain. The V segment lost 5 bases and the J segment 4 bases; nucleotides outside the gene matches: 4. The CDR3 has 13 amino acids. Here the CDR3 DNA reads TGCGCCAGCAGTGGACAGGGAGTGTACGAGCAGTACGTC. Translating it yields CASSGQGVYEQYV.

The chain links TRBV20-1 to TRBJ1-1; D gene ambiguous. V lost 7 bases, J lost 5 bases, and 11 bases lay in between. The CDR3 runs to 11 residues. CDR1 is DFQATT, CDR2 SNEGSKA, per germline (reference sequence). CDR3 nucleotide sequence: TGCAGTGGGAAGGCGCGGACTGAAGCTTTCTTT. Encoded protein: CSGKARTEAFF.

This sequence joins TRBV19 and TRBJ1-5, with unresolved D. The ends were cut back, 3 bases at V and 5 bases at J, with 8 bases in the middle. The CDR3 is 13 residues long. The germline gives CDR1 LNHDA, CDR2 SQIVND (reference sequence). The CDR3 DNA is TGTGCCAGTAGTATCCAGGAAGATCAGCCCCAGCATTTT. Translated, it gives CASSIQEDQPQHF.

The CDR3 here is CASSQILTSSYEQYF. In nucleotides, the CDR3 is TGTGCCAGCTCACAAATCCTGACTAGTTCCTACGAGCAGTACTTC. This chain links TRBV18 with TRBJ2-7, with D maybe TRBD2 (6 bases). Trimming pared 4 bases from V and 1 base from J, leaving 14 bases between. Germline assignment: CDR1 KGHSH and CDR2 LQKENI. The CDR3 sequence is 15 residues long.

A few counts support this clone. The chain employs TRBV6-6 and TRBJ2-3; 9 nucleotides align to TRBD2. Germline trimming cut 0 bases from V and 5 bases from J; bases unmatched to any gene: 3. Germline-derived CDR1 and CDR2 are MNHNY and SVGAGI (reference sequence). CDR3 size: 15 residues. The DNA for the CDR3 is TGTGCCAGCAGTTACTCGGCTAGCGGGATAGATACGCAGTATTTT. It is translated as CASSYSASGIDTQYF.

The chain employs TRBV19 and TRBJ1-2; D gene uncertain. The germline V and J ends were trimmed by 1 base and 4 bases, with 13 bases remaining between them. The CDR3 length is 15 residues. CDR1 is LNHDA and CDR2 is SQIVND in the germline V gene (reference sequence). The CDR3 region is CASSIGLRVVYGYTF. CDR3 DNA: TGTGCCAGTAGTATAGGGTTGAGGGTTGTCTATGGCTACACCTTC.

V usage is TRBV5-1 and J usage is TRBJ2-7; TRBD2 aligns across 8 bases. Germline V lookup: CDR1 SGHRS, CDR2 YFSETQ. V shed 1 base and J 2 bases; nucleotides not matched to a gene: 14. This CDR3 spans 18 amino acids. The chain's CDR3 is CASSLWQVSGLGAYEQYF. Here the CDR3 DNA reads TGCGCCAGCAGCTTGTGGCAGGTCTCGGGACTAGGAGCCTACGAGCAGTACTTC.

This clone appeared a few times. This rearrangement joins TRBV18 to TRBJ2-2; D unclear. The CDR3 runs to 13 residues. Trimming took off 6 bases at V and 4 bases at J, with 9 bases between the two ends. Germline V lookup: CDR1 KGHSH, CDR2 LQKENI. CDR3 nucleotide sequence: TGTGCCAGCTCTACGGGTCTCACCGGGGAGCTGTTTTTT. Amino acid sequence: CASSTGLTGELFF.

This chain links TRBV5-4 with TRBJ2-1; TRBD2 might be the D (5 bases). V lost 0 bases to trimming and J lost 5 bases, with 12 bases between them. The germline V gene has CDR1 SGHNT and CDR2 YYREEE (reference sequence). This CDR3 comprises 15 residues. In DNA, the CDR3 is TGTGCCAGCAGCTTGGCCGGGCTAGCCCACAATGAGCAGTTCTTC. Protein: CASSLAGLAHNEQFF.

In this sample, this clone turned up a few times. The gene calls are TRBV7-2 and TRBJ2-1; a weak D match, TRBD2 (6 bases). The V and J ends lost 5 bases and 4 bases respectively, with 15 bases between them. CDR1 and CDR2 (germline): SGHTA, FQGNSA. The CDR3 loop spans 15 amino acids. In DNA form, the CDR3 reads TGTGCCAGCAGCCTTAGCGGTCAATCGTACAATGAGCAGTTCTTC. Protein sequence: CASSLSGQSYNEQFF.

The chain links TRBV19 to TRBJ2-3; 7 bases align to TRBD2. Germline V gene lookup returns CDR1 LNHDA and CDR2 SQIVND (reference sequence). J was trimmed by 3 bases and V by 5 bases; bases with no gene match: 11. The CDR3 runs 16 residues. In nucleotides, the CDR3 is TGTGCCAGTAGTCTTCGAAGCGGGAAGAGTACAGATACGCAGTATTTT. This sequence encodes CASSLRSGKSTDTQYF.

The chain has TRBV7-2 and TRBJ2-5, with 12 positions matching TRBD2. CDR3 length: 16 residues. Per germline, CDR1 SGHTA and CDR2 FQGNSA. With 2 bases clipped from V and 2 bases from J, the junction kept 3 bases outside the gene matches. CDR3 nucleotides: TGTGCCAGCAGCTTAAACCTAGCGGGAGGGCAAGAGACCCAGTACTTC. It specifies CASSLNLAGGQETQYF.